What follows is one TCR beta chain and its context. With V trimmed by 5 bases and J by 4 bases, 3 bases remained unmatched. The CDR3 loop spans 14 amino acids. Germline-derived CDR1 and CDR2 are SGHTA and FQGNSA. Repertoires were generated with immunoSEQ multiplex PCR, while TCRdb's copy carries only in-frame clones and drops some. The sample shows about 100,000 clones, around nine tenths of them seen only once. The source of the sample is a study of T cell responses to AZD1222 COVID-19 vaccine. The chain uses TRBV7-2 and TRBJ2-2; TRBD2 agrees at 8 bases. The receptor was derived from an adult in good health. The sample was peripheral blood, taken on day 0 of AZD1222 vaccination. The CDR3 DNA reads TGTGCCAGCAGCCACGGGGGGGCCACCGGGGAGCTGTTTTTT. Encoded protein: CASSHGGATGELFF. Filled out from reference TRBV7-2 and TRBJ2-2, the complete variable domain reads GAGVSQSPSNKVTEKGKDVELRCDPISGHTALYWYRQSLGQGLEFLIYFQGNSAPDKSGLPSDRFSAERTGGSVSTLTIQRTQQEDSAVYLCASSHGGATGELFFGEGSRLTVL.